This is a list of T cell receptor beta chains from one sample in a study of blood T cell repertoires in COVID-19. Data came from immunoSEQ multiplex PCR; TCRdb stores just in-frame clones and leaves some out. The sample shows nearly 65,000 clones, around 80% of them seen only once. The sequencing input was peripheral blood. These receptor sequences come from a human donor in a cohort sampled during active COVID-19. Each CDR3 is given with its conserved first and last residue. Each record gives: clone size, V gene, D gene, J gene, CDR3 protein, CDR3 DNA. The D gene is left open where the match is weak. The size of a clone is reported for some rows only, either as once, few or many, or as a class for expanded clones.

NA	TRBV4-1	NA	TRBJ2-7	CASSQEGHAGWSFSYEQYF	TGCGCCAGCAGCCAAGAAGGGCATGCAGGGTGGTCGTTTTCCTACGAGCAGTACTTC
NA	TRBV30	TRBD2	TRBJ2-5	CAWSVHGGRAKLQETQYF	TGTGCCTGGAGTGTTCACGGCGGGAGGGCCAAGCTTCAAGAGACCCAGTACTTC
NA	TRBV9	NA	TRBJ1-1	CASSGQQGLSGYTEAFF	TGTGCCAGCAGCGGTCAACAGGGCCTCTCGGGGTACACTGAAGCTTTCTTT
NA	TRBV28	NA	TRBJ1-2	CASNFGAGGGYTF	TGTGCCAGCAATTTCGGGGCGGGGGGGGGCTACACCTTC
NA	TRBV4-1	NA	TRBJ2-1	CASSQPGQTSYNEQFF	TGCGCCAGCAGCCAACCTGGACAGACATCCTACAATGAGCAGTTCTTC
NA	TRBV7-2	TRBD2	TRBJ2-7	CASSLVGGRGAYEQYF	TGTGCCAGCAGCTTAGTGGGGGGACGGGGGGCCTACGAGCAGTACTTC
NA	TRBV4-2	NA	TRBJ2-5	CASSQEGTANQETQYF	TGTGCCAGCAGCCAAGAGGGGACTGCTAACCAAGAGACCCAGTACTTC
NA	TRBV30	TRBD1	TRBJ1-1	CAWSKDRGTTEAFF	TGTGCCTGGAGTAAAGACAGGGGGACCACTGAAGCTTTCTTT
NA	TRBV7-2	NA	TRBJ2-5	CASSLEPGGETQYF	TGTGCCAGCAGCTTAGAACCAGGTGGGGAGACCCAGTACTTC
few	TRBV6-4	TRBD1	TRBJ2-2	CASSDSDRDTGELFF	TGTGCCAGCAGTGACTCTGACAGGGACACCGGGGAGCTGTTTTTT
few	TRBV9	NA	TRBJ2-1	CASSAGGLFNEQFF	TGTGCCAGCAGCGCCGGGGGACTTTTCAATGAGCAGTTCTTC
NA	TRBV19	NA	TRBJ1-5	CASSQGGGNQPQHF	TGTGCCAGTAGTCAGGGAGGTGGCAATCAGCCCCAGCATTTT
NA	TRBV6-5	NA	TRBJ1-3	CASKEQLSGNTIYF	TGTGCCAGCAAGGAACAGCTCTCTGGAAACACCATATATTTT
once	TRBV6-2/TRBV6-3	NA	TRBJ1-5	CASSYSIMDRIQPQHF	TGTGCCAGCAGTTACTCGATTATGGACAGAATTCAGCCCCAGCATTTT
NA	TRBV11-2	TRBD1	TRBJ2-3	CASSSRQGVTDTQYF	TGTGCCAGCAGCTCAAGACAGGGTGTCACAGATACGCAGTATTTT
once	TRBV9	NA	TRBJ2-7	CASSAGGELSYEQYF	TGTGCCAGCAGCGCCGGGGGTGAATTGTCCTACGAGCAGTACTTC
NA	TRBV19	NA	TRBJ1-4	CATHFSGANEKLFF	TGTGCCACCCACTTTTCGGGGGCTAATGAAAAACTGTTTTTT
once	TRBV14	NA	TRBJ1-2	CASSQDTNYGYTF	TGTGCCAGCAGCCAAGACACAAACTATGGCTACACCTTC
NA	TRBV19	NA	TRBJ2-1	CASSRYNEQFF	TGTGCCAGTAGTCGGTACAATGAGCAGTTCTTC
few	TRBV25-1	TRBD1	TRBJ1-2	CASRAGTGGGYGYTF	TGTGCCAGCAGGGCGGGGACAGGGGGCGGCTATGGCTACACCTTC
NA	TRBV6-5	NA	TRBJ2-7	CASNHRRTADEQYF	TGTGCCAGCAACCACCGCCGGACAGCTGACGAGCAGTACTTC
NA	TRBV9	TRBD1	TRBJ2-7	CASSPRPGTGDYEQYF	TGTGCCAGCAGCCCACGGCCTGGGACAGGGGATTACGAGCAGTACTTC
NA	TRBV14	TRBD1	TRBJ1-2	CASSQGSTGVGGYTF	TGTGCCAGCAGCCAAGGGTCGACAGGGGTTGGCGGCTACACCTTC
few	TRBV28	TRBD1	TRBJ1-5	CASSLTGFGQPQHF	TGTGCCAGCAGTTTGACAGGGTTTGGCCAGCCCCAGCATTTT
NA	TRBV6-2/TRBV6-3	TRBD2	TRBJ2-1	CASSPLGLAGTYEQFF	TGTGCCAGCAGCCCCCTAGGACTAGCGGGAACGTATGAGCAGTTCTTC